These 3 T cell receptor beta chains were sequenced from one sample in a study of shared clonotypes between healthy human individuals. CD45RO-negative cells were positively selected for CCR7, leaving out terminally differentiated effector memory CD45RA+ cells. TCRdb's table, derived via immunoSEQ multiplex PCR, lists solely in-frame clones and lacks some. The sample holds under 600,000 clones, 98% seen once. The source material was naive CD8+ T cells sorted from blood. The receptors were gathered from a young man in good health.

V gene TRBV10-1 combines with J gene TRBJ2-3; 10 bases are shared with TRBD1. The V and J ends lost 3 bases and 6 bases, in that order; junction bases with no gene match: 6. The CDR3 length is 15 residues. Germline V gene lookup returns CDR1 WNHNN and CDR2 SYGVQD (reference sequence). In DNA form, the CDR3 reads TGCGCCAGCAGTGACTCCGGGACAGGGGAGGATACGCAGTATTTT. Protein: CASSDSGTGEDTQYF.

The rearrangement joins TRBV30 to TRBJ2-1; weak D call: TRBD2 (6 bases). Germline CDR1 is GTSNPN and CDR2 is SVGIG (reference sequence). The V end lost 0 bases, the J end lost 10 bases, and 16 bases lay between the germline ends. The CDR3 has 14 residues. CDR3 sequence (DNA): TGTGCCTGGAGTGTATCCCCCACTAGCTGGGAGCAGTTCTTC. Residues: CAWSVSPTSWEQFF.

The chain has TRBV7-9 and TRBJ2-3; D is uncertain. The CDR3 has 13 residues. Per germline, CDR1 SEHNR and CDR2 FQNEAQ (reference sequence). V lost 5 bases and J lost 4, with 10 bases in between. Here the CDR3 DNA reads TGTGCCAGCAGCCCCTCGACTTCAGATACGCAGTATTTT. As protein: CASSPSTSDTQYF.